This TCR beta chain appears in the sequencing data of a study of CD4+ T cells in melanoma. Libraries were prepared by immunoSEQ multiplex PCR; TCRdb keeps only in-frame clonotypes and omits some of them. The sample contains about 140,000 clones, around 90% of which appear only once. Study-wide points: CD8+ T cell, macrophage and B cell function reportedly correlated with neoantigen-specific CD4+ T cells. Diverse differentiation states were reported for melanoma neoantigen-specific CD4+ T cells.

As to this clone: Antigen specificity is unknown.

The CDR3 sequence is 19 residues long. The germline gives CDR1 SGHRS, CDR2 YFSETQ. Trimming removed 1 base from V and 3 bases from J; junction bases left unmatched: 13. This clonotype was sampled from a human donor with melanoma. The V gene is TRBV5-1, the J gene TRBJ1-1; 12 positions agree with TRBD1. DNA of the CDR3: TGCGCCAGCAGCTTGATAGGGCGGGGGGACAGGGGGCCCCACACTGAAGCTTTCTTT. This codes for CASSLIGRGDRGPHTEAFF.